The 31 T cell receptor beta chains given below trace back to one sample, sequenced in a study of T cell responses to AZD1222 COVID-19 vaccine. TCRdb's table, derived via immunoSEQ multiplex PCR, lists solely in-frame clones and lacks some. The sample yields 130,000 or so clones, about 91% seen once. The sequencing here drew on peripheral blood, taken 28 days after the second AZD1222 dose. These receptors were taken from an adult who received the AZD1222 COVID-19 vaccine.

The CDR3 region has the DNA TGCGCCAGCAGCTTGGGAGAAAACTCCTACAATGAGCAGTTCTTC. Translation: CASSLGENSYNEQFF. The rearrangement joins TRBV5-1 to TRBJ2-1; D is undetermined. The germline V and J ends were trimmed by 0 bases and 0 bases, with 7 bases remaining between them. Germline CDR1 is SGHRS and CDR2 is YFSETQ. The CDR3 has 15 amino acids. Variable domain in full (rest from reference TRBV5-1 and TRBJ2-1): KAGVTQTPRYLIKTRGQQVTLSCSPISGHRSVSWYQQTPGQGLQFLFEYFSETQRNKGNFPGRFSGRQFSNSRSEMNVSTLELGDSALYLCASSLGENSYNEQFFGPGTRLTVL.

The V call is TRBV5-4, the J call TRBJ2-1, with D perhaps TRBD2 (12 bases). Germline CDR1 SGHNT, CDR2 YYREEE (reference sequence). The V gene lost 3 bases and the J gene lost 6 bases, with 22 bases spanning the gap. The CDR3 length is 17 residues. The DNA for the CDR3 is TGTGCCAGCAGCTCCCGGACTAGCGGGACAGGGGGCAATGAGCAGTTCTTC. Protein: CASSSRTSGTGGNEQFF.

This sequence joins TRBV6-6 and TRBJ1-1; a weak D match, TRBD1 (6 bases). The CDR3 has 15 amino acids. V lost 5 bases to trimming and J lost 1 base, with 14 bases between them. Germline loops: CDR1 MNHNY, CDR2 SVGAGI (reference sequence). CDR3 in amino acids: CASSRPQGGNTEAFF. DNA for the CDR3: TGTGCCAGCAGTCGCCCTCAAGGGGGGAACACTGAAGCTTTCTTT.

The chain employs TRBV24-1 and TRBJ1-2, with D possibly being TRBD1 (6 bases). Looked up from germline, CDR1 is KGHDR and CDR2 is SFDVKD. CDR3 length: 15 amino acids. V was clipped by 3 bases and J by 4 bases, with 14 bases between them. The CDR3: CATSDPKTGAYGYTF. The CDR3 bases are TGTGCCACCAGTGATCCCAAAACGGGGGCCTATGGCTACACCTTC.

The chain uses TRBV5-1 and TRBJ2-3, with 9 bases that match TRBD2. The V gene end was trimmed by 0 bases and the J gene end by 2 bases; junction bases not matched to a gene: 10. The CDR3 is 18 amino acids. Germline V CDR1 and CDR2: SGHRS, YFSETQ. CDR3 nucleotide sequence: TGCGCCAGCAGCTTGGAAATCGGTAGCGGGAGACTCACAGATACGCAGTATTTT. This sequence encodes CASSLEIGSGRLTDTQYF.

The gene calls are TRBV7-3 and TRBJ1-2; D may be TRBD1 (6 bases). Germline-derived CDR1 and CDR2 are SGHTA and FQGTGA. CDR3 length equals 14 residues. Trimming took off 5 bases at V and 6 bases at J, with 16 bases between the two ends. The CDR3 sequence is CASSPGGPGDGYTF. The CDR3 nucleotides are TGTGCCAGCAGCCCGGGGGGGCCCGGGGATGGCTACACCTTC.

The count of this clone is one. The chain links TRBV11-3 to TRBJ1-5, with 12 bases lining up with TRBD1. The CDR3 contains 20 residues. V shed 6 bases and J 0 bases; nucleotides not matched to a gene: 15. Germline V gene data show CDR1 as SGHNT and CDR2 as YENEEA. The CDR3 DNA is TGTGCCAGCAGGCTTAGTCTCGGGACAGGGGGCTCTTATAGCAATCAGCCCCAGCATTTT. Its protein is CASRLSLGTGGSYSNQPQHF.

The rearrangement joins TRBV5-6 to TRBJ1-6; 7 nucleotides match TRBD1. Germline V CDR1 and CDR2: SGHDT, YYEEEE. The V segment lost 4 bases and the J segment 9 bases; nucleotides outside the gene matches: 4. This CDR3 spans 13 amino acids. CDR3 sequence: CASSLDRVSPLHF. In nucleotides, the CDR3 is TGTGCCAGCAGCCTCGACAGGGTTTCACCCCTCCACTTT.

V gene TRBV7-3 combines with J gene TRBJ1-1; no reliable D call. Trimming cost V 5 bases and J 4 bases, with 11 bases left between them. Germline CDR1 SGHTA, CDR2 FQGTGA. The CDR3 sequence is 13 residues long. The CDR3 coding sequence is TGTGCCAGCAGCCTCCCCGGAGTCACTGAAGCTTTCTTT. This gives the protein CASSLPGVTEAFF. The full variable domain, its missing parts supplied by reference TRBV7-3 and TRBJ1-1, is GAGVSQTPSNKVTEKGKYVELRCDPISGHTALYWYRQSLGQGPEFLIYFQGTGAADDSGLPNDRFFAVRPEGSVSTLKIQRTERGDSAVYLCASSLPGVTEAFFGQGTRLTVV.

CDR3 in amino acids: CASSESPPSPLHF. Here the CDR3 DNA reads TGTGCCAGCAGTGAAAGTCCCCCTTCACCCCTCCACTTT. The chain recombines TRBV6-1 with TRBJ1-6; D not resolved. The length of the CDR3 is 13 residues. Germline loops: CDR1 MNHNS, CDR2 SASEGT. V shed 2 bases and J shed 9 bases, with 8 bases lying between them.

The chain couples TRBV18 to TRBJ1-4, with a tentative D call TRBD1 (6 bases). Germline CDR1 reads KGHSH; CDR2 reads LQKENI. This CDR3 has 15 amino acids. V lost 0 bases to trimming and J lost 8 bases, with 13 bases between them. CDR3 in amino acids: CASSPPDSLGEKLFF. CDR3 nucleotides: TGTGCCAGCTCACCACCGGACAGTTTAGGGGAAAAACTGTTTTTT. The full variable domain, with the rest looked up from reference TRBV18 and TRBJ1-4, is NAGVMQNPRHLVRRRGQEARLRCSPMKGHSHVYWYRQLPEEGLKFMVYLQKENIIDESGMPKERFSAEFPKEGPSILRIQQVVRGDSAAYFCASSPPDSLGEKLFFGSGTQLSVL.

The gene calls are TRBV30 and TRBJ2-3; 8 bases match TRBD1. Germline V gene lookup returns CDR1 GTSNPN and CDR2 SVGIG (reference sequence). There are 16 residues in the CDR3. V was pared by 0 bases and J by 4 bases, with 9 bases of the junction left unmatched. CDR3 sequence: CAWSVGAGQGADTQYF. The CDR3 bases are TGTGCCTGGAGTGTAGGAGCAGGACAGGGCGCAGATACGCAGTATTTT.

This rearrangement joins TRBV6-5 to TRBJ1-1, with D hard to call. The CDR3 is 12 amino acids. V lost 7 bases and J 6 bases, leaving 12 bases between the germline ends. Germline values: CDR1 MNHEY, CDR2 SVGAGI. CDR3 region: CASTRGSPEAFF. In DNA, the CDR3 is TGTGCCAGCACCCGAGGTAGCCCTGAAGCTTTCTTT.

CDR3 DNA sequence: TGTGCCTGGACGTCGGGTTATCAGCCCCAGCATTTT. Protein: CAWTSGYQPQHF. The chain carries TRBV30 and TRBJ1-5; no reliable D call. V lost 4 bases and J lost 5, with 9 bases in between. Germline V gene lookup returns CDR1 GTSNPN and CDR2 SVGIG (reference sequence). The CDR3 consists of 12 residues.

The rearrangement uses TRBV7-9 and TRBJ2-3; D may be TRBD1 (5 bases). With 5 bases removed from V and 0 bases from J, the gap between germline ends came to 12 bases. This CDR3 has 15 amino acids. The germline gives CDR1 SEHNR, CDR2 FQNEAQ (reference sequence). CDR3 sequence reads: CASSLRTHSTDTQYF. CDR3 sequence (DNA): TGTGCCAGCAGCCTCCGGACACACAGCACAGATACGCAGTATTTT.

As DNA, the CDR3 is TGCAGTGCTAGTAGCCAGTGGAACACTGAAGCTTTCTTT. Residues: CSASSQWNTEAFF. The chain is built from TRBV20-1 and TRBJ1-1; D is uncertain. V lost 3 bases, J lost 1 base, and 9 bases lay in between. Germline CDR1 reads DFQATT; CDR2 reads SNEGSKA (reference sequence). This CDR3 spans 13 amino acids.

J is TRBJ1-3 and V is TRBV4-1, with D uncertain. This CDR3 region has 15 residues. Trimming stripped 1 base from V and 0 bases from J, with 7 bases between. Per germline, CDR1 MGHRA and CDR2 YSYEKL. CDR3 nucleotide sequence: TGCGCCAGCAGCCAAGTGGGGATCTCTGGAAACACCATATATTTT. Amino acids: CASSQVGISGNTIYF.

This chain connects TRBV12-5 to TRBJ1-3; the D is unclear. V lost 2 bases and J lost 5, with 7 bases in between. The CDR3 is 13 residues long. Germline CDR1 and CDR2: LGHNT and FRNRAP. The CDR3 coding sequence is TGTGCTAGTGGTTTGTCAGACAGAAACACCATATATTTT. Translated, it gives CASGLSDRNTIYF.

V and J are TRBV28 and TRBJ1-1, with 7 bases matching TRBD1. The germline V gene has CDR1 MDHEN and CDR2 SYDVKM. This CDR3 has 12 residues. J was trimmed by 10 bases and V by 6 bases; bases with no gene match: 8. The CDR3 loop reads CASRGQWGGAFF. CDR3 in DNA: TGTGCCAGCAGGGGACAGTGGGGAGGAGCTTTCTTT.

The CDR3 bases are TGTGCCAGTAGTAGGGGGGCTCACGGTGAGCAGTTCTTC. The encoded protein is CASSRGAHGEQFF. This chain links TRBV19 with TRBJ2-1; tentatively, D is TRBD1 or TRBD2 (6 bases each). Germline V lookup: CDR1 LNHDA, CDR2 SQIVND (reference sequence). Trimming cost V 4 bases and J 9 bases, with 13 bases left between them. CDR3 length equals 13 residues.

The chain joins TRBV27 to TRBJ1-5; 8 nucleotides match TRBD1. Germline loops: CDR1 MNHEY, CDR2 SMNVEV (reference sequence). The CDR3 contains 15 residues. J was trimmed by 4 bases and V by 6 bases; bases with no gene match: 8. CDR3 sequence: CASRSTQGANQPQHF. CDR3 nucleotides: TGTGCCAGCAGAAGCACGCAGGGGGCTAATCAGCCCCAGCATTTT.

CDR3 loop: CASSPPRGGTEAFF. In DNA form, the CDR3 reads TGTGCCAGCAGCCCCCCCAGGGGCGGCACTGAAGCTTTCTTT. The chain employs TRBV6-5 and TRBJ1-1; D is perhaps TRBD1 (6 bases). The V gene's germline CDR1 is MNHEY and CDR2 SVGAGI. The V gene lost 6 bases and the J gene lost 4 bases, with 15 bases spanning the gap. The length of the CDR3 is 14 residues.

The chain joins TRBV11-2 to TRBJ1-6; possibly TRBD1 for D (6 bases). V shed 5 bases and J shed 7 bases, with 15 bases lying between them. The CDR3 runs to 15 residues. Germline CDR1 and CDR2: SGHAT and FQNNGV. The chain's CDR3 is CASSGGGQWNSPLHF. The CDR3, as DNA: TGTGCCAGCAGCGGAGGGGGGCAGTGGAATTCACCCCTCCACTTT. The full variable domain, with the rest looked up from reference TRBV11-2 and TRBJ1-6, is EAGVAQSPRYKIIEKRQSVAFWCNPISGHATLYWYQQILGQGPKLLIQFQNNGVVDDSQLPKDRFSAERLKGVDSTLKIQPAKLEDSAVYLCASSGGGQWNSPLHFGNGTRLTVT.

J is TRBJ2-1 and V is TRBV18; 7 nucleotides align to TRBD1. The germline V gene encodes CDR1 KGHSH and CDR2 LQKENI. The J segment lost 3 bases and the V segment lost 3 bases, leaving 11 bases of the junction unmatched. The CDR3 is made up of 17 amino acids. The CDR3 is CASSPTARQGLYNEQFF. The CDR3 coding sequence is TGTGCCAGCTCACCGACAGCTAGACAGGGCCTCTACAATGAGCAGTTCTTC.

The J gene is TRBJ1-2, the V gene TRBV11-2; unclear D gene. The CDR3 spans 14 residues. Germline V gene data show CDR1 as SGHAT and CDR2 as FQNNGV. The V end was cut by 5 bases, the J end by 0 bases, with 10 bases between. The CDR3 DNA reads TGTGCCAGCAGCCCCAGTTTTACTAACTATGGCTACACCTTC. Amino acids: CASSPSFTNYGYTF.

The gene calls are TRBV7-2 and TRBJ2-2, with 9 positions matching TRBD1. Germline V CDR1 and CDR2: SGHTA, FQGNSA. V dropped 4 bases and J dropped 4; count of bases not matched to a gene: 7. This CDR3 has 16 residues. CDR3 sequence reads: CASSSRQGGGTGELFF. The CDR3 DNA follows: TGTGCCAGCAGCTCTCGACAGGGGGGCGGCACCGGGGAGCTGTTTTTT.

CDR3 sequence: CASMEGRTLKNTEAFF. CDR3 sequence (DNA): TGTGCCAGCATGGAGGGAAGGACGTTAAAAAACACTGAAGCTTTCTTT. The rearrangement links TRBV2 to TRBJ1-1, with D hard to call. The CDR3 length is 16 residues. V lost 7 bases and J lost 2, with 20 bases in between. The germline V gene has CDR1 SNHLY and CDR2 FYNNEI.

CDR3 in amino acids: CASTNRGQIYGYTF. The CDR3, as DNA: TGTGCCAGCACGAACAGGGGGCAGATCTATGGCTACACCTTC. This chain links TRBV11-2 with TRBJ1-2; 9 bases align to TRBD1. Germline V gives CDR1 SGHAT, CDR2 FQNNGV. The CDR3 covers 14 residues. The V and J ends lost 7 bases and 4 bases, in that order; junction bases with no gene match: 7.

V gene TRBV29-1 combines with J gene TRBJ2-2, with 10 nucleotides matching TRBD1. This CDR3 region has 16 residues. The germline V gene encodes CDR1 SQVTM and CDR2 ANQGSEA. V lost 6 bases and J lost 0; bases outside the gene matches: 7. The CDR3 loop reads CSVSGTGDTNTGELFF. The CDR3 region has the DNA TGCAGCGTCTCCGGGACAGGGGATACGAACACCGGGGAGCTGTTTTTT.

This rearrangement joins TRBV19 to TRBJ1-1, with D unresolved. V dropped 7 bases and J dropped 5 bases, with 17 bases sitting between them. CDR1 is LNHDA and CDR2 is SQIVND in the germline V gene (reference sequence). The CDR3 consists of 14 residues. The CDR3 nucleotides read TGTGCCAGTAAAACCTACGGTGGGGTTACTGAAGCTTTCTTT. Residues: CASKTYGGVTEAFF.

This sequence joins TRBV18 and TRBJ2-1; TRBD2 agrees at 11 bases. Germline values: CDR1 KGHSH, CDR2 LQKENI. The J segment lost 4 bases and the V segment lost 3 bases, leaving 8 bases of the junction unmatched. The CDR3 spans 17 residues. In nucleotides, the CDR3 is TGTGCCAGCTCACCGATTGGAGCTAGCGGGGGGTACAATGAGCAGTTCTTC. It codes for CASSPIGASGGYNEQFF.